This T cell receptor beta chain was captured by sequencing in a study of CD8+ T cells in alopecia areata. Study results and caveats: As there was one nonresponder, how baseline CD8+ expansion relates to response remains uncertain.

cDNA serving as the sequencing template came from extracted, reverse transcribed RNA. Some clones are missing from TCRdb's copy, which holds only in-frame ones; the method was immunoSEQ multiplex PCR. The data hold over 150,000 clones, with 50% to 60% observed a single time. Regarding this clone: What it binds is unknown.

CDR3 length: 12 amino acids. With V trimmed by 4 bases and J by 11 bases, 8 bases remained unmatched. The V gene's germline CDR1 is MNHEY and CDR2 SMNVEV (reference sequence). Stated treatment: oral pan-JAK inhibitor, 5-10 mg twice daily. The TCR originated in a human donor with alopecia areata. Source: CD4+ T cells sorted from blood, taken at week 4, from a patient treated with tofacitinib. The chain is built from TRBV27 and TRBJ2-7; 7 bases are a match to TRBD1. Written as DNA, the CDR3 is TGTGCCAGCAGTTCCACTACAGGGGTAGAGTACTTC. The encoded protein is CASSSTTGVEYF.